These 8 T cell receptor beta chains share one sample of origin, sequenced in a study of shared clonotypes between healthy human individuals. Sequencing was performed with immunoSEQ multiplex PCR; in TCRdb, only in-frame clones are kept and a portion is missing. The sample has roughly 1 million clones, approximately 68% seen once. The sample consisted of memory CD4+ T cells sorted from blood. Documented subset: CD45RA-negative fraction. These receptors all stem from a man younger than 30 in good health.

As DNA, the CDR3 is TGTGCCAGCAGCTTAGCGTTGAGCGGTGGCAATGAGCAGTTCTTC. Encoded protein: CASSLALSGGNEQFF. J is TRBJ2-1 and V is TRBV7-9, with D possibly matching TRBD2 (5 bases). Looked up from germline, CDR1 is SEHNR and CDR2 is FQNEAQ (reference sequence). With 0 bases removed from V and 6 bases from J, the gap between germline ends came to 12 bases. The CDR3 spans 15 residues.

The rearrangement uses TRBV7-4 and TRBJ2-5, with TRBD1 as a possible D gene (6 bases). This CDR3 is built from 14 residues. CDR1 SGHVT and CDR2 SQSDAQ come from the germline V gene. The V and J ends lost 7 bases and 1 base respectively, with 13 bases between them. The CDR3 DNA follows: TGTGCCAGCACCAACAGGGAAGGCCAAGAGACCCAGTACTTC. Residues: CASTNREGQETQYF.

CDR3 region: CASSWGRGGNYGYTF. In DNA, the CDR3 is TGTGCCAGCAGCTGGGGACGGGGCGGGAACTATGGCTACACCTTC. The rearrangement joins TRBV5-6 to TRBJ1-2, with TRBD1 as a possible D gene (5 bases). Germline V gives CDR1 SGHDT, CDR2 YYEEEE. Trimming pared 3 bases from V and 2 bases from J, leaving 14 bases between. The CDR3 runs 15 residues.

The chain has TRBV6-5 and TRBJ2-5; D uncertain. CDR3 length: 12 residues. The germline V gene encodes CDR1 MNHEY and CDR2 SVGAGI. Trimming took 1 base from V and 7 from J, leaving 7 bases between them. The CDR3 DNA follows: TGTGCCAGCAGTTACTTGGAAGGGACCCAGTACTTC. This encodes CASSYLEGTQYF.

This clone showed up just a few times. This chain links TRBV28 with TRBJ1-2, with D perhaps TRBD1 (6 bases). Germline CDR1 is MDHEN and CDR2 is SYDVKM. Trimming pared 7 bases from V and 8 bases from J, leaving 17 bases between. CDR3 length: 13 residues. CDR3 region: CASTQGQGLGYTF. In nucleotides, the CDR3 is TGTGCCAGCACCCAGGGGCAGGGCCTAGGCTACACCTTC.

This clone was detected only a few times. The sample has other DNA sequences that encode this CDR3 too. The chain uses TRBV9 and TRBJ2-5; D may be TRBD1 (5 bases). The V end was cut by 0 bases, the J end by 2 bases, with 8 bases between. The CDR3 contains 14 residues. CDR1 is SGDLS and CDR2 is YYNGEE in the germline V gene. CDR3: CASSVAGLQETQYF. The CDR3 coding sequence is TGTGCCAGCAGCGTAGCAGGGTTACAAGAGACCCAGTACTTC.

The rearrangement joins TRBV30 to TRBJ1-6; 9 bases are shared with TRBD1. The CDR3 is 14 residues long. Trimming removed 5 bases from V and 5 bases from J; junction bases left unmatched: 4. Germline CDR1 and CDR2: GTSNPN and SVGIG (reference sequence). In nucleotides, the CDR3 is TGTGCCTGGGGGGGACAGGGCAATAATTCACCCCTCCACTTT. It yields the protein CAWGGQGNNSPLHF. The full variable domain, rest sourced from reference TRBV30 and TRBJ1-6, is SQTIHQWPATLVQPVGSPLSLECTVEGTSNPNLYWYRQAAGRGLQLLFYSVGIGQISSEVPQNLSASRPQDRQFILSSKKLLLSDSGFYLCAWGGQGNNSPLHFGNGTRLTVT.

V is TRBV6-1 and J is TRBJ1-3, with D unresolved. This CDR3 spans 15 amino acids. Germline CDR1 reads MNHNS; CDR2 reads SASEGT. Trimming took off 0 bases at V and 0 bases at J, with 6 bases between the two ends. The DNA for the CDR3 is TGTGCCAGCAGTGAAGCTCAGTTCTCTGGAAACACCATATATTTT. It specifies CASSEAQFSGNTIYF.